This entry describes one T cell receptor (beta chain). What antigen it recognizes has not been identified. Base-call qualities are not available, and no considerably larger clone is one nucleotide away. CDR1 and CDR2 are drawn from the germline V gene: SGHDT, YYEEEE. The CDR3 contains 14 residues, cysteine and phenylalanine counted. The retained sequence is limited to the CDR3, 42 bases, with the frame set at the first base. Trimming costs V 2 bases and J 4 bases, and their ends lie 13 bases apart. TCRbeta CDR3 regions were amplified from genomic DNA by means of the immunoSEQ Assay, a bias-controlled multiplex PCR. As for the authors' bioinformatics: Within the assay, amplification of reference gene primers was used to estimate how many nucleated cells each sample contained. To quantify the absolute abundance of each unique TCRbeta CDR3 rearrangement, sequence reads were collapsed and filtered. For each sample, productive Simpson clonality was calculated as the square root of Simpson's diversity index over productive rearrangements. Not all clones reach the TCRdb copy of this immuneACCESS table, which keeps in-frame sequences only. Checked studies attribute under half of the gap to unresolved V genes and leave the rest unexplained. V and J calls and clone size are those listed in that table; D and trimming were worked out from the DNA. This sample has some 180,000 clones in its table, and approximately 88% of those were observed once. The top ten constitute around 6.7% of the sample.

This record comes from a study of blood T cell repertoires in COVID-19 (dated by TCRdb to the early 2020s). Broadly, across the study: Collaborator samples came from the United States, Italy and Spain and covered acute and convalescent phases of COVID-19. The sample metadata nearly always contained a de-identified subject ID, COVID-19 status, age in years and sex. The material from the prospective study consisted of cDNA or gDNA derived from T cells, B-cell-depleted T cells, or PBMCs. HLA class I and class II types, where available, came from metadata supplied by the sample provider rather than from assay-based typing. Samples were obtained from the ongoing ImmuneRACE study (first 160 participants) and from over a thousand subjects provided by 6 global collaborators. The repertoires were released in a freely available public database intended as a resource for research on the immune response to SARS-CoV-2. Deeply sampled blood TCRbeta repertoires from subjects exposed to, actively infected with, or recovered from COVID-19 were included in the dataset. Overall results and qualifications from the work: The quantity of clinical and demographic metadata differed by source and by participant and was supplied without curation.

In Seattle, one collaborating source enrolled patients while the infection was active and tracked those patients longitudinally over the course of disease. The collaborating institutions used their own protocols to collect whole blood in K2EDTA tubes. Collaborator samples were shipped for TCRbeta analysis as frozen whole blood, isolated PBMCs, or DNA extracted from either sample type. The sequenced sample was peripheral blood. The receptor chain draws on TRBV5-6 and TRBJ2-7, with a weak D call of TRBD2 (7 bases match). This sequence was found in a woman between 40 and 50 years old with COVID-19, enrolled during active disease. The DNA reads TGTGCCAGCAGCTTTGTCGGGGGGCGGTACGAGCAGTACTTC. It is translated as CASSFVGGRYEQYF.